Below, one T cell receptor (beta chain) is given with its context. J gave up 5 bases and V 5 bases, and 13 bases lay outside the gene matches. This CDR3 is built from 16 residues. Germline-derived CDR1 and CDR2 are SGHTA and FQGTGA. The protocol was immunoSEQ multiplex PCR, while the TCRdb copy is restricted to in-frame clones and leaves out a portion. Here the sample spans about 480,000 clones, roughly 87% being singletons. The sample belongs to a study of blood T cell repertoires in COVID-19. The TCR comes from a man younger than 35 with COVID-19, enrolled during active disease. The material sequenced was peripheral blood. The chain is built from TRBV7-3 and TRBJ1-2; 8 bases match TRBD1. CDR3 loop: CASSKYGPGQVYGYTF. Here the CDR3 DNA reads TGTGCCAGCAGCAAATACGGCCCGGGACAGGTTTATGGCTACACCTTC.